The T cell receptor beta chain described here comes from a study of vaccination effects on CD4 cells after COVID-19. Study findings and constraints: Early post-infection timepoints were missing from the study, which also had few convalescent patients. Clones that were induced by infection or by vaccine showed marked contraction late after vaccination.

Germline loops: CDR1 SNHLY, CDR2 FYNNEI. The V gene end was trimmed by 6 bases and the J gene end by 3 bases; junction bases not matched to a gene: 6. The CDR3 extends over 15 amino acids. Concerning this clone itself: The antigen remains unidentified.

TCRdb's table, derived via immunoSEQ multiplex PCR, lists solely in-frame clones and lacks some. Counted here are 25,000 to 35,000 clones, under 85% occurring once; the ten biggest clones make up approximately 29%. In the ViraFEST assay, antigen-specific CD4+ clonotypes were identified by expansion after peptide-pool stimulation. Following an approximately ten-day culture, CD4+ T cells were purified. Vaccine recipients had no previous SARS-CoV-2 infection; their nucleocapsid antibodies were negative. IL-2 at around 9.8 IU/ml and peptides at about 10 ug/ml were added to cultured PBMC, around 2.2 million per well. Both day 3 and day 7 saw half the medium replaced with IL-2 medium.

This clonotype was obtained from a human donor who received a COVID-19 vaccine. This chain uses TRBV2 with TRBJ2-7, with 12 positions matching TRBD2. Sequencing was performed on CD4+ T cells from PBMCs cultured with SARS-CoV-2 spike peptides, taken before COVID-19 vaccination. The CDR3 protein is CASRGGLAGNYEQYF. Written as DNA, the CDR3 is TGTGCCAGCAGAGGTGGACTAGCGGGGAACTACGAGCAGTACTTC.